Listed below are T cell receptor beta chains from one sample, sequenced in a study of CD8 T cells in ankylosing spondylitis. TCRdb itself ran the 5' RACE reads through MiXCR, one entry per CDR3 protein. The sample records around 140,000 distinct CDR3 sequences, about an eighth being singletons. Material for sequencing was blood, either unsorted or a sorted T cell fraction (not recorded which). All receptors derive from a female donor with ankylosing spondylitis or in good health (not recorded which). Each CDR3 is given with its conserved first and last residue.

CDR3aa	j_gene	v_gene
CASSPPGAKGQQYF	TRBJ2-7	TRBV18
CASRTGISSGANVLTF	TRBJ2-6	TRBV12-3/TRBV12-4
CASSPHDRQPQHF	TRBJ1-5	TRBV12-3/TRBV12-4
CASTDTGGEDTQYF	TRBJ2-3	TRBV6-6
CASSMTGRTDTQYF	TRBJ2-3	TRBV19
CASSLRPGTEQFF	TRBJ2-1	TRBV11-2
CASTRTSNYGYTF	TRBJ1-2	TRBV19
CAISEDRNGFGNEQFF	TRBJ2-1	TRBV10-3
CAWAENTEAFF	TRBJ1-1	TRBV30
CASSLDSRRTFSDTGELFF	TRBJ2-2	TRBV11-2
CASRRGRRTDTQYF	TRBJ2-3	TRBV19
CASSSRTGDFSGANVLTF	TRBJ2-6	TRBV7-6
CASSHGETQYF	TRBJ2-5	TRBV10-1
CASSESRGSETQYF	TRBJ2-5	TRBV10-2
CASSLPPSGAEDIQYF	TRBJ2-4	TRBV28
CASSPWRREQFF	TRBJ2-1	TRBV12-3/TRBV12-4
CAWSVRGSDTQYF	TRBJ2-3	TRBV30
CASSLGREGPTGELFF	TRBJ2-2	TRBV6-6
CASSRRPQGVGYEQYF	TRBJ2-7	TRBV3-1
CASSRTGSGANVLTF	TRBJ2-6	TRBV7-9
CTSSLPGTGGLGNQPQHF	TRBJ1-5	TRBV12-3/TRBV12-4
CAWTGGAGYTF	TRBJ1-2	TRBV30
CSVVYGSTDTQYF	TRBJ2-3	TRBV29-1
CASSFRQAHEQYF	TRBJ2-7	TRBV6-5
CASSGAGQKGDTQYF	TRBJ2-3	TRBV4-1
CASSRSSESYNEQFF	TRBJ2-1	TRBV7-8
CASTSTLQGTEAFF	TRBJ1-1	TRBV5-1
CASSLGGANSYEQYF	TRBJ2-7	TRBV7-9
CSVEGGARAYGYTF	TRBJ1-2	TRBV29-1
CASSQPNSGANVLTF	TRBJ2-6	TRBV7-2
CASSLQGASTDTQYF	TRBJ2-3	TRBV7-2
CASSPSTGGFGYEQYF	TRBJ2-7	TRBV18
CASSFGQGALGNQPQHF	TRBJ1-5	TRBV12-3/TRBV12-4
CASTETSGSTDTQYF	TRBJ2-3	TRBV11-2
CASSQDLAGGDSPLHF	TRBJ1-6	TRBV3-1
CASSPGQAYNEQFF	TRBJ2-1	TRBV12-3/TRBV12-4
CASRKNYGYTF	TRBJ1-2	TRBV6-5
CTTGTGGSYEQYF	TRBJ2-7	TRBV24-1
CSARLVGEETQYF	TRBJ2-5	TRBV20-1
CAFRGPLGGSTDTQYF	TRBJ2-3	TRBV30
CASSPPATPSPDTQYF	TRBJ2-3	TRBV3-1
CASSLAGMGSPTEAFF	TRBJ1-1	TRBV7-2
CSALTGLAAHNEQFF	TRBJ2-1	TRBV20-1
CATSDPKSSPYEQYF	TRBJ2-7	TRBV24-1
CASSEDPPFAEQYF	TRBJ2-7	TRBV25-1
CASSPQGQGNQPQHF	TRBJ1-5	TRBV12-3/TRBV12-4